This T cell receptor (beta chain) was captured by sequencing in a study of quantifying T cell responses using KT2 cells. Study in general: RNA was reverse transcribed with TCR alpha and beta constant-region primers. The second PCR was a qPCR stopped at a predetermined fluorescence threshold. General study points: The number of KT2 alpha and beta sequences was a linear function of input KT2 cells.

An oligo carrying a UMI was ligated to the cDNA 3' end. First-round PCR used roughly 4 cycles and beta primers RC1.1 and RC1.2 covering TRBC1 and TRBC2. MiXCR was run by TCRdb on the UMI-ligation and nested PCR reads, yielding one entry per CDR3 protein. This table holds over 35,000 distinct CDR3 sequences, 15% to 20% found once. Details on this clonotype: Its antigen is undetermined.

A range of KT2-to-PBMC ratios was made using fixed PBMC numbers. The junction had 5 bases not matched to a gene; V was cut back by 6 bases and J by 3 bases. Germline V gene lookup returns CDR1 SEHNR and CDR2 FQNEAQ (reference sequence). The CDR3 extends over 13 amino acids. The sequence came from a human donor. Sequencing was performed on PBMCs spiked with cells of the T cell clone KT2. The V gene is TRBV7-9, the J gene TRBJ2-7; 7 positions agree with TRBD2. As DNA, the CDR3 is TGTGCCAGCAGTTCAGCGGGGCACTACGAGCAGTACTTC. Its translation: CASSSAGHYEQYF. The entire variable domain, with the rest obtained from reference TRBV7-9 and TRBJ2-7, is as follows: DTGVSQNPRHKITKRGQNVTFRCDPISEHNRLYWYRQTLGQGPEFLTYFQNEAQLEKSRLLSDRFSAERPKGSFSTLEIQRTEQGDSAMYLCASSSAGHYEQYFGPGTRLTVT.